This T cell receptor (beta chain) was identified in a study of T cell responses to AZD1222 COVID-19 vaccine. Germline V gene data show CDR1 as MNHEY and CDR2 as SMNVEV (reference sequence). There are 16 residues in the CDR3. Unmatched junction bases numbered 8, after V lost 10 bases and J lost 0 bases. Only in-frame clones appear in the TCRdb table, and some are missing; sequencing was by immunoSEQ multiplex PCR. Here the sample spans more than 110,000 clones, roughly 92% being singletons. The sequence was collected from an adult who received the AZD1222 COVID-19 vaccine. The sequences come from peripheral blood, collected 28 days after the second AZD1222 dose. The chain recombines TRBV27 with TRBJ2-6; 8 bases agree with TRBD1. The CDR3 DNA sequence: TGTGCCAAAACCCGGGACAGGAGCTCTGGGGCCAACGTCCTGACTTTC. It translates to CAKTRDRSSGANVLTF.